The 27 T cell receptor beta chains in this list originate from one sample, sequenced in a study of naive and memory T cell subsets. An equimolar mix of two oligonucleotides served as the beta constant-region primer for TRBC1 and TRBC2. Four rounds of PCR amplified the ligated cDNA using nested alpha and beta constant-region primers plus SP2. MiXCR, run by TCRdb on the UMI-ligation and nested PCR reads, gives a single entry per CDR3 protein. The sample includes 95,000 to 150,000 distinct CDR3 sequences, roughly 36% of them seen just once. The sequenced sample was central memory CD4+ T cells from blood. These receptors all stem from a human donor in good health.

J is TRBJ1-1 and V is TRBV10-2, with D tentatively TRBD1 (5 bases). The V end was cut by 8 bases, the J end by 1 base, with 8 bases between. CDR3 length: 12 amino acids. Germline assignment: CDR1 WSHSY and CDR2 SAAADI. CDR3 in amino acids: CASHQGNTEAFF. In nucleotides, the CDR3 is TGCGCCAGCCACCAGGGGAACACTGAAGCTTTCTTT.

This clonotype was seen just once. The chain uses TRBV7-2 and TRBJ2-5; D uncertain. V was clipped by 6 bases and J by 2 bases, with 7 bases between them. CDR1 and CDR2 (germline): SGHTA, FQGNSA. This CDR3 spans 12 amino acids. CDR3 DNA sequence: TGTGCCAGCAGACTTGGACAAGAGACCCAGTACTTC. It specifies CASRLGQETQYF.

The chain combines TRBV18 with TRBJ1-1, with D perhaps TRBD1 (5 bases). CDR1 is KGHSH, CDR2 LQKENI, per germline. The V and J ends lost 6 bases and 4 bases respectively, with 15 bases between them. The CDR3 spans 14 residues. CDR3 nucleotide sequence: TGTGCCAGCTCTCCGGCCGGGGGTGGCACTGAAGCTTTCTTT. Its protein product is CASSPAGGGTEAFF. Filled out from reference TRBV18 and TRBJ1-1, the complete variable domain reads NAGVMQNPRHLVRRRGQEARLRCSPMKGHSHVYWYRQLPEEGLKFMVYLQKENIIDESGMPKERFSAEFPKEGPSILRIQQVVRGDSAAYFCASSPAGGGTEAFFGQGTRLTVV.

The gene calls are TRBV6-1 and TRBJ1-1; 8 bases align to TRBD1. With 5 bases clipped from V and 3 bases from J, the junction kept 5 bases outside the gene matches. The CDR3 length is 14 residues. Germline V gene data show CDR1 as MNHNS and CDR2 as SASEGT. The CDR3 DNA reads as TGTGCCAGCAGTAAGGGGACAGGACACACTGAAGCTTTCTTT. Its protein product is CASSKGTGHTEAFF.

This chain uses TRBV2 with TRBJ2-2; D ambiguous. CDR1 and CDR2 (germline): SNHLY, FYNNEI. V was trimmed by 5 bases and J by 3 bases, leaving 10 bases between them. The CDR3 runs 14 residues. In DNA, the CDR3 is TGTGCCAGCAGTCGGTACCCGGACACCGGGGAGCTGTTTTTT. It yields the protein CASSRYPDTGELFF. The complete variable domain, with remaining parts taken from reference TRBV2 and TRBJ2-2, reads EPEVTQTPSHQVTQMGQEVILRCVPISNHLYFYWYRQILGQKVEFLVSFYNNEISEKSEIFDDQFSVERPDGSNFTLKIRSTKLEDSAMYFCASSRYPDTGELFFGEGSRLTVL.

The genes are TRBV2 and TRBJ2-7; D might be TRBD1 (6 bases). V gave up 2 bases and J gave up 0 bases, with 11 bases separating them. There are 15 residues in the CDR3. Germline assignment: CDR1 SNHLY and CDR2 FYNNEI. CDR3 amino acids: CASSEQGTSSYEQYF. CDR3 bases: TGTGCCAGCAGTGAACAGGGGACGAGCTCCTACGAGCAGTACTTC.

This clonotype was counted a few times. The chain employs TRBV5-4 and TRBJ2-3; D is unclear. In germline, CDR1 is SGHNT, CDR2 YYREEE (reference sequence). Between the trimmed V and J ends, which lost 3 bases and 6 bases, there was a span of 17 bases. The CDR3 has 15 amino acids. The CDR3 spells CASSSKISLTDTQYF. CDR3 nucleotides: TGTGCCAGCAGCTCGAAGATATCCCTCACGGATACGCAGTATTTT. Full variable domain (remainder filled in from reference TRBV5-4 and TRBJ2-3): ETGVTQSPTHLIKTRGQQVTLRCSSQSGHNTVSWYQQALGQGPQFIFQYYREEENGRGNFPPRFSGLQFPNYSSELNVNALELDDSALYLCASSSKISLTDTQYFGPGTRLTVL.

The chain carries TRBV7-9 and TRBJ2-2; D is uncertain. Germline V CDR1 and CDR2: SEHNR, FQNEAQ (reference sequence). Deletions cut 5 bases from V and 0 bases from J, with 10 bases between. The CDR3 runs to 15 residues. The CDR3 bases are TGTGCCAGCAGCCCGTCCTGGGCGAACACCGGGGAGCTGTTTTTT. Protein product: CASSPSWANTGELFF.

This sequence joins TRBV5-6 and TRBJ2-3, with a possible D match to TRBD1 (6 bases). Germline CDR1 is SGHDT and CDR2 is YYEEEE. The CDR3 is 16 residues long. V was shortened by 4 bases and J by 2 bases, with 17 bases between the two germline ends. CDR3 loop: CASSLRDTYSTDTQYF. The CDR3 bases are TGTGCCAGCAGCCTGAGGGACACCTACTCCACAGATACGCAGTATTTT.

The chain joins TRBV7-3 to TRBJ2-5; D not resolved. The germline gives CDR1 SGHTA, CDR2 FQGTGA. Between the trimmed V and J ends, which lost 5 bases and 4 bases, there was a span of 14 bases. CDR3 length: 14 residues. In nucleotides, the CDR3 is TGTGCCAGCAGCCCCAATGGCCGGAGAGAGACCCAGTACTTC. Translating it yields CASSPNGRRETQYF.

The V gene is TRBV6-2 or TRBV6-3, the J gene TRBJ2-1; 10 positions match TRBD1. From germline, CDR1 is MNHEY and CDR2 SVGEGT. J gave up 6 bases and V 1 base, and 9 bases lay outside the gene matches. The CDR3 spans 17 residues. CDR3 bases: TGTGCCAGCAGTTACTTTACTACCGGGACAGGGGTCAATGAGCAGTTCTTC. This codes for CASSYFTTGTGVNEQFF.

The sample holds a few counts of this clonotype. The chain employs TRBV18 and TRBJ2-1, with 7 bases lining up with TRBD2. In germline, CDR1 is KGHSH, CDR2 LQKENI. V was pared by 5 bases and J by 5 bases, with 3 bases of the junction left unmatched. This CDR3 comprises 13 residues. DNA of the CDR3: TGTGCCAGCTCAGCGGGGGTCCACAATGAGCAGTTCTTC. It specifies CASSAGVHNEQFF.

This chain links TRBV12-5 with TRBJ1-1, with 7 bases aligning to TRBD1. CDR3 length: 15 residues. Germline V CDR1 and CDR2: LGHNT, FRNRAP. V lost 4 bases to trimming and J lost 6 bases; unmatched junction nucleotides: 11. This chain's CDR3 is CASGYPLTGKAEAFF. The CDR3 region has the DNA TGTGCTAGTGGTTACCCCTTGACAGGGAAGGCTGAAGCTTTCTTT. Full variable domain (missing parts from reference TRBV12-5 and TRBJ1-1): DARVTQTPRHKVTEMGQEVTMRCQPILGHNTVFWYRQTMMQGLELLAYFRNRAPLDDSGMPKDRFSAEMPDATLATLKIQPSEPRDSAVYFCASGYPLTGKAEAFFGQGTRLTVV.

This clonotype was recorded a few times. The chain carries TRBV14 and TRBJ2-3; perhaps TRBD1 as D (6 bases). The germline V gene has CDR1 SGHDN and CDR2 FVKESK. The V and J ends lost 0 bases and 4 bases respectively, with 14 bases between them. This CDR3 contains 16 residues. In nucleotides, the CDR3 is TGTGCCAGCAGCCAAGATGGTGGCAGGGGAGCAGATACGCAGTATTTT. It specifies CASSQDGGRGADTQYF.

This clonotype was seen more than once but under ten times. V and J are TRBV10-2 and TRBJ2-6; 8 bases agree with TRBD1. CDR1 and CDR2 from the germline V gene are WSHSY and SAAADI. After removal of 3 bases from V and 4 bases from J, the junction contained 2 bases not matched to a gene. There are 15 residues in the CDR3. The CDR3 nucleotides are TGCGCCAGCAGTGACAGGGGGCGCGGGGCCAACGTCCTGACTTTC. Translated, it gives CASSDRGRGANVLTF.

The table lists this clonotype with a few counts. This chain connects TRBV20-1 to TRBJ2-7; D is undetermined. This CDR3 is built from 11 residues. The germline gives CDR1 DFQATT, CDR2 SNEGSKA (reference sequence). V was pared by 3 bases and J by 6 bases, with 9 bases between. CDR3 sequence: CSARGLSEQYF. The CDR3 nucleotides read TGCAGTGCTAGGGGCCTATCCGAGCAGTACTTC.

V and J are TRBV4-3 and TRBJ2-7; D gene unclear. Germline CDR1 is LGHNA and CDR2 is YSLEER. The V end was cut by 1 base, the J end by 0 bases, with 7 bases between. The CDR3 contains 14 residues. The CDR3 DNA is TGCGCCAGCAGCCAAGGCTACCCCTCCTACGAGCAGTACTTC. Translating it yields CASSQGYPSYEQYF.

The CDR3 DNA reads as TGTGCCAGCAGTACCGGGCTACTGAACACTGAAGCTTTCTTT. The encoded protein is CASSTGLLNTEAFF. This rearrangement joins TRBV27 to TRBJ1-1; D unresolved. V lost 5 bases, J lost 0 bases, and 10 bases lay in between. Germline loops: CDR1 MNHEY, CDR2 SMNVEV (reference sequence). The CDR3 sequence is 14 residues long.

V usage is TRBV28 and J usage is TRBJ2-4, with TRBD2 identical over 7 bases. V was clipped by 5 bases and J by 9 bases; unmatched bases: 7. Germline V gene lookup returns CDR1 MDHEN and CDR2 SYDVKM. The CDR3 length is 13 residues. CDR3 in amino acids: CASSPPPGGIQYF. CDR3 coding DNA: TGTGCCAGCAGTCCCCCGCCGGGGGGCATTCAGTACTTC.

The chain is built from TRBV18 and TRBJ2-7, with D maybe TRBD1 (5 bases). CDR3 length equals 14 residues. Germline values: CDR1 KGHSH, CDR2 LQKENI. The ends were cut back, 2 bases at V and 5 bases at J, with 13 bases in the middle. The CDR3 protein is CASSPSQGRHEQYF. The CDR3 DNA sequence: TGTGCCAGCTCACCATCGCAGGGTCGACACGAGCAGTACTTC.

This clonotype was detected only a few times. The chain recombines TRBV11-2 with TRBJ2-7, with D possibly TRBD2 on 5 matching bases. The CDR3 contains 15 residues. Between the trimmed V and J ends, which lost 1 base and 3 bases, there was a span of 13 bases. Germline V CDR1 and CDR2: SGHAT, FQNNGV. The CDR3 DNA sequence: TGTGCCAGCAGCTTAGGGGCTAGCAGAGTCTACGAGCAGTACTTC. Translated, it gives CASSLGASRVYEQYF.

The V gene is TRBV5-1, the J gene TRBJ2-7; TRBD2 agrees at 11 bases. The CDR3 length is 15 residues. The germline CDR1 and CDR2 sequences are SGHRS and YFSETQ. With V trimmed by 0 bases and J by 6 bases, 5 bases remained unmatched. The chain's CDR3 is CASSLADSGRVEQYF. The CDR3 nucleotides are TGCGCCAGCAGCTTGGCAGATAGCGGGAGGGTCGAGCAGTACTTC. Supplemented by reference TRBV5-1 and TRBJ2-7, the full variable domain reads KAGVTQTPRYLIKTRGQQVTLSCSPISGHRSVSWYQQTPGQGLQFLFEYFSETQRNKGNFPGRFSGRQFSNSRSEMNVSTLELGDSALYLCASSLADSGRVEQYFGPGTRLTVT.

The V call is TRBV6-5, the J call TRBJ1-6, with D tentatively TRBD1 (5 bases). This CDR3 has 17 amino acids. Germline V gene lookup returns CDR1 MNHEY and CDR2 SVGAGI. Trimming stripped 2 bases from V and 6 bases from J, with 17 bases between. As DNA, the CDR3 is TGTGCCAGCAGTTACAGGGTCGGAGGGGCTTTTAATTCACCCCTCCACTTT. Its protein is CASSYRVGGAFNSPLHF.

The chain is built from TRBV3-1 and TRBJ1-2; 9 bases are shared with TRBD1. Germline loops: CDR1 LGHDT, CDR2 YNNKEL (reference sequence). The V and J ends lost 4 bases and 2 bases, in that order; junction bases with no gene match: 2. This CDR3 contains 14 residues. Here the CDR3 reads CASSRGQGNYGYTF. In DNA form, the CDR3 reads TGTGCCAGCAGCCGCGGACAGGGGAACTATGGCTACACCTTC.

The chain links TRBV29-1 to TRBJ1-2; tentative D call: TRBD1 (6 bases). Trimming stripped 7 bases from V and 4 bases from J, with 19 bases between. There are 14 residues in the CDR3. CDR1 is SQVTM, CDR2 ANQGSEA, per germline. Here the CDR3 reads CSAGTGPPLYGYTF. The CDR3 nucleotides read TGCAGCGCCGGAACAGGGCCCCCTCTCTATGGCTACACCTTC.

The chain is built from TRBV28 and TRBJ1-5; D perhaps matches TRBD1 (6 bases). The germline gives CDR1 MDHEN, CDR2 SYDVKM. V was cut by 5 bases and J by 10 bases, with 15 bases left in between. This CDR3 contains 13 residues. In DNA form, the CDR3 reads TGTGCCAGCAGTCCCAGGGGACCGAGCCCCCAGCATTTT. It is translated as CASSPRGPSPQHF.

This clonotype was found a few times. V usage is TRBV7-2 and J usage is TRBJ1-1; TRBD1 is a possible D gene (5 bases). The germline V gene encodes CDR1 SGHTA and CDR2 FQGNSA. This CDR3 has 14 residues. V was clipped by 5 bases and J by 4 bases, with 14 bases between them. The CDR3 loop is CASSIPGRGTEAFF. The DNA of the CDR3 is TGTGCCAGCAGCATTCCGGGACGTGGCACTGAAGCTTTCTTT.